A single sample is the source of the 27 T cell receptor beta chains below, sequenced in a study of control samples from healthy donors and cancer patients (dated by TCRdb to the early 2020s). The library was prepared using the immunoSEQ multiplex PCR assay. TCRdb retrieved this table from immuneACCESS and kept in-frame rearrangements only. Not all clones are present; in checked studies, unresolved V genes account for under half, and no reason is known for the remainder. Here the sample has approximately 150,000 clones; 75% to 95% occur a single time. The ten largest clones capture 3% to 3.5% of the sample. Input material: blood. The source of these receptors is a man younger than 40 in good health.

The gene calls are TRBV4-2 and TRBJ2-5; a weak D match, TRBD1 (5 bases). V lost 1 base and J 9 bases, leaving 27 bases between the germline ends. Germline V gene lookup returns CDR1 LGHNA and CDR2 YNFKEQ. The CDR3 is 18 amino acids. The chain's CDR3 is CASSQAWAGKTLERSQYF. The DNA of the CDR3 is TGTGCCAGCAGCCAAGCCTGGGCAGGGAAAACACTTGAGAGGTCCCAGTACTTC.

This chain connects TRBV12-3 or TRBV12-4 to TRBJ1-2; 9 nucleotides line up with TRBD1. CDR3 length equals 13 residues. After removal of 5 bases from V and 5 bases from J, the junction contained 3 bases not matched to a gene. CDR3 in amino acids: CASSGQGKYGYTF. The DNA for the CDR3 is TGTGCCAGCAGTGGACAGGGGAAATATGGCTACACCTTC.

This clone was recorded only once. This chain links TRBV10-1 with TRBJ2-1; 7 nucleotides align to TRBD1. Germline-derived CDR1 and CDR2 are WNHNN and SYGVQD (reference sequence). Trimming cost V 4 bases and J 9 bases; bases outside gene matches: 9. This CDR3 has 14 amino acids. CDR3: CASSGGTDEGEQFF. The CDR3 DNA reads TGCGCCAGCAGTGGGGGGACAGACGAGGGTGAGCAGTTCTTC.

J is TRBJ1-4 and V is TRBV7-8; 7 nucleotides match TRBD1. J was trimmed by 0 bases and V by 6 bases; bases with no gene match: 4. The CDR3 sequence is 15 residues long. Germline-derived CDR1 and CDR2 are SGHVS and FQNEAQ. The CDR3 reads CASRQGVATNEKLFF. CDR3 coding DNA: TGTGCCAGCAGGCAGGGGGTCGCAACTAATGAAAAACTGTTTTTT.

V gene TRBV29-1 combines with J gene TRBJ2-7; D is unclear. Trimming stripped 4 bases from V and 0 bases from J, with 13 bases between. The germline CDR1 and CDR2 sequences are SQVTM and ANQGSEA. The CDR3 is made up of 14 amino acids. The DNA of the CDR3 is TGCAGCGTTGTCATGGTTGGAAACTCCTACGAGCAGTACTTC. This encodes CSVVMVGNSYEQYF.

The chain combines TRBV5-1 with TRBJ1-1; D is unresolved. V was cut by 0 bases and J by 1 base, with 7 bases left in between. The CDR3 has 14 residues. Per germline, CDR1 SGHRS and CDR2 YFSETQ. This CDR3 reads CASSLESGNTEAFF. The CDR3 nucleotides read TGCGCCAGCAGCTTGGAGTCAGGGAACACTGAAGCTTTCTTT.

V usage is TRBV7-2 and J usage is TRBJ2-3; a possible D gene is TRBD2 (5 bases). The CDR3 totals 14 residues. V lost 4 bases and J lost 2, with 10 bases in between. Germline lookup yields CDR1 SGHTA and CDR2 FQGNSA. CDR3 nucleotides: TGTGCCAGCAGCTCTGGACTTGCCACAGATACGCAGTATTTT. Translated: CASSSGLATDTQYF.

V usage is TRBV19 and J usage is TRBJ1-2; D is perhaps TRBD1 (5 bases). The germline V gene encodes CDR1 LNHDA and CDR2 SQIVND (reference sequence). V lost 7 bases to trimming and J lost 4 bases, with 19 bases between them. The CDR3 covers 15 residues. The CDR3 reads CASTLGQGQGYGYTF. CDR3 nucleotides: TGTGCCAGTACCCTGGGGCAGGGTCAGGGCTATGGCTACACCTTC.

This chain uses TRBV2 with TRBJ2-3; no definite D call. Germline lookup yields CDR1 SNHLY and CDR2 FYNNEI. The CDR3 has 13 residues. Trimming took off 3 bases at V and 6 bases at J, with 10 bases between the two ends. In nucleotides, the CDR3 is TGTGCCAGCAGTGATTGGCAAGTGGATACGCAGTATTTT. Protein: CASSDWQVDTQYF.

The V and J genes are TRBV27 and TRBJ1-1, with unresolved D. Germline V gene sequence: CDR1 MNHEY, CDR2 SMNVEV (reference sequence). V gave up 2 bases and J gave up 6 bases, with 10 bases separating them. CDR3 length: 13 residues. The DNA of the CDR3 is TGTGCCAGCAGTTTAAAGGTTAGCGCTGAAGCTTTCTTT. Protein: CASSLKVSAEAFF.

The V and J genes are TRBV9 and TRBJ1-6; D is perhaps TRBD1 (5 bases). The V gene's germline CDR1 is SGDLS and CDR2 YYNGEE. Trimming shortened V by 0 bases and J by 8 bases, and 12 bases separated the two germline ends. The CDR3 is made up of 15 amino acids. CDR3 sequence (DNA): TGTGCCAGCAGCGTAGGGGGGGGGTCTCATTCACCCCTCCACTTT. Residues: CASSVGGGSHSPLHF.

The V and J genes are TRBV10-3 and TRBJ1-2; 7 nucleotides align to TRBD1. The CDR3 loop spans 16 amino acids. V lost 8 bases and J lost 0; bases outside the gene matches: 12. Per the germline V gene, CDR1 is ENHRY and CDR2 is SYGVKD. The CDR3 region has the DNA TGTGCCATCGGAAGGACTCCGGGACAGACTAACTATGGCTACACCTTC. Its protein product is CAIGRTPGQTNYGYTF.

This clone appeared once. The V gene is TRBV13, the J gene TRBJ1-1, with no clear D. Germline V lookup: CDR1 PRHDT, CDR2 FYEKMQ (reference sequence). Trimming removed 10 bases at V and 1 base at J, with 10 bases between. This CDR3 region has 12 residues. In nucleotides, the CDR3 is TGTGCCACCGTTGCAGGGAACACTGAAGCTTTCTTT. This gives the protein CATVAGNTEAFF.

This chain connects TRBV10-3 to TRBJ1-1, with D hard to call. The CDR3 runs to 13 residues. V lost 7 bases, J lost 3 bases, and 12 bases lay in between. CDR1 ENHRY and CDR2 SYGVKD come from the germline V gene. CDR3 residues: CAINDGQYTEAFF. The DNA for the CDR3 is TGTGCCATCAATGATGGGCAGTACACTGAAGCTTTCTTT.

The rearrangement uses TRBV6-5 and TRBJ1-2; weak D call: TRBD1 (5 bases). The germline gives CDR1 MNHEY, CDR2 SVGAGI. V lost 5 bases, J lost 5 bases, and 15 bases lay in between. The CDR3 runs to 14 residues. The DNA for the CDR3 is TGTGCCAGCAGTCGGGGGTCGGGGTTTTATGGCTACACCTTC. Encoded protein: CASSRGSGFYGYTF.

The chain has TRBV10-3 and TRBJ2-7; 8 nucleotides match TRBD2. This CDR3 spans 13 amino acids. The ends lost 8 bases at V and 4 bases at J; junction bases unmatched: 7. In germline, CDR1 is ENHRY, CDR2 SYGVKD. The DNA of the CDR3 is TGTGCCATCGGCAGCGGGGGCGGGTACGAGCAGTACTTC. This sequence encodes CAIGSGGGYEQYF.

The rearrangement uses TRBV27 and TRBJ1-2; TRBD1 matches at 8 bases. The CDR3 sequence is 12 residues long. V lost 10 bases, J lost 5 bases, and 6 bases stayed unmatched. CDR1 and CDR2 from the germline V gene are MNHEY and SMNVEV (reference sequence). The CDR3 nucleotides read TGTGCCACAGGACAGGGCTTTTATGGCTACACCTTC. It translates to CATGQGFYGYTF.

This clone came up a few times. J is TRBJ1-3 and V is TRBV2; D unclear. With 4 bases removed from V and 0 bases from J, the gap between germline ends came to 13 bases. Germline lookup yields CDR1 SNHLY and CDR2 FYNNEI. This CDR3 is built from 16 residues. The CDR3 spells CASSGIESISGNTIYF. The CDR3 DNA sequence: TGTGCCAGCAGTGGAATTGAAAGCATCTCTGGAAACACCATATATTTT.

The V call is TRBV27, the J call TRBJ2-1, with 12 bases matching TRBD2. Germline CDR1 MNHEY, CDR2 SMNVEV (reference sequence). The V gene end was trimmed by 0 bases and the J gene end by 9 bases; junction bases not matched to a gene: 3. The CDR3 sequence is 15 residues long. CDR3 nucleotide sequence: TGTGCCAGCAGTTTATCTCTAGCGGGGGGGCCTGAGCAGTTCTTC. Protein product: CASSLSLAGGPEQFF.

The chain has TRBV7-2 and TRBJ1-1, with a possible D match to TRBD1 (5 bases). Trimming removed 3 bases from V and 3 bases from J, with 14 bases in between. The CDR3 totals 15 residues. The V gene's germline CDR1 is SGHTA and CDR2 FQGNSA. CDR3 bases: TGTGCCAGCAGCTTCAACTCTCGGGGGGACACTGAAGCTTTCTTT. The encoded protein is CASSFNSRGDTEAFF.

The DNA for the CDR3 is TGTGCCAGCAACGAAGGGGGGCCCTACGAGCAGTACTTC. Its translation: CASNEGGPYEQYF. This chain uses TRBV28 with TRBJ2-7, with D perhaps assigned TRBD1 or TRBD2 (6 bases each). Trimming removed 7 bases from V and 2 bases from J, with 12 bases in between. The CDR3 spans 13 residues. The V gene's germline CDR1 is MDHEN and CDR2 SYDVKM.

This chain uses TRBV21-1 with TRBJ1-3; the tabulated D call, TRBD1, remains unverified against the DNA. TRBV21-1 is a documented pseudogene. CDR3 length: 15 residues. The CDR3 sequence is CASSNRQGAGNTIYF. In nucleotides, the CDR3 is TGTGCCAGCAGCAACCGACAGGGAGCTGGAAACACCATATATTTT.

This chain links TRBV19 with TRBJ2-2; D is unresolved. The V gene lost 5 bases and the J gene lost 1 base, with 8 bases spanning the gap. CDR1 LNHDA and CDR2 SQIVND come from the germline V gene (reference sequence). This CDR3 comprises 14 residues. CDR3 bases: TGTGCCAGTAGTTTGGGTCTGAACACCGGGGAGCTGTTTTTT. Translating gives CASSLGLNTGELFF. The variable domain in full, completed from reference TRBV19 and TRBJ2-2, reads DGGITQSPKYLFRKEGQNVTLSCEQNLNHDAMYWYRQDPGQGLRLIYYSQIVNDFQKGDIAEGYSVSREKKESFPLTVTSAQKNPTAFYLCASSLGLNTGELFFGEGSRLTVL.

V and J are TRBV12-3 or TRBV12-4 and TRBJ1-1, with D perhaps TRBD1 (5 bases). V shed 7 bases and J shed 3 bases, with 9 bases lying between them. This CDR3 comprises 12 residues. CDR3 amino acids: CASNHRYTEAFF. In DNA form, the CDR3 reads TGTGCCAGCAACCACAGGTACACTGAAGCTTTCTTT.

The chain employs TRBV2 and TRBJ1-5; no reliable D call. From germline, CDR1 is SNHLY and CDR2 FYNNEI. Trimming took off 3 bases at V and 6 bases at J, with 9 bases between the two ends. The CDR3 is made up of 13 amino acids. CDR3 sequence reads: CASSESLFQPQHF. CDR3 in DNA: TGTGCCAGCAGTGAGAGTCTTTTTCAGCCCCAGCATTTT.

This rearrangement joins TRBV2 to TRBJ1-6; 9 bases map to TRBD1. Germline CDR1 is SNHLY and CDR2 is FYNNEI. The CDR3 consists of 13 residues. V gave up 6 bases and J gave up 10 bases; unmatched junction bases: 4. The CDR3 protein is CASRVDRGSPLHF. For the CDR3, the DNA is TGTGCCAGCAGAGTAGACAGGGGGTCACCCCTCCACTTT.

The chain carries TRBV4-2 and TRBJ1-3, with 8 positions matching TRBD1. CDR1 and CDR2 from the germline V gene are LGHNA and YNFKEQ. The CDR3 is made up of 15 amino acids. The V and J ends lost 1 base and 4 bases, in that order; junction bases with no gene match: 3. In DNA, the CDR3 is TGTGCCAGCAGCCAAGCTCGGACAGGGGGAAACACCATATATTTT. Translated, it gives CASSQARTGGNTIYF.